Each of the 25 T cell receptor beta chains below was sequenced from the same sample in a study of spatial heterogeneity in lung cancer. Using its own MiXCR run on the 5' RACE reads, TCRdb lists one record per CDR3 protein. The top ten clones hold 6.5% to 9.5% of a sample with some 11,000 distinct CDR3 sequences, nearly 4% of them seen once. The time point is: sample taken at primary tumor resection. Unsorted tumor, nontumor lung tissue or cryopreserved PBMC supplied the whole RNA. The sequencing here drew on normal lung tissue next to the tumor, taken at surgery. Receptors were obtained from a male donor with early-stage non-small cell lung cancer.

This clonotype is medium-sized by share. In a library made to pick up alpha chains, this beta chain is a stray read with a size that means little. This chain joins TRBV9 and TRBJ1-6; the match to TRBD1 covers 11 bases. This CDR3 is 15 amino acids long. With V trimmed by 4 bases and J by 7 bases, 4 bases remained unmatched. From germline, CDR1 is SGDLS and CDR2 YYNGEE. The CDR3 nucleotides read TGTGCCAGCAGCCCAGGACAGGGGGCGAATTCACCCCTCCACTTT. This codes for CASSPGQGANSPLHF.

In this sample, this clonotype turned up many times. This beta chain is a stray read from a library made for alpha chains; its abundance is not meaningful. The chain combines TRBV7-9 with TRBJ1-5; D gene ambiguous. Germline V gene lookup returns CDR1 SEHNR and CDR2 FQNEAQ (reference sequence). V shed 2 bases and J shed 3 bases, with 11 bases lying between them. The CDR3 has 15 residues. In nucleotides, the CDR3 is TGTGCCAGCAGCTTAAATGAGGGAATCAATCAGCCCCAGCATTTT. Translating gives CASSLNEGINQPQHF.

In its sample, this clonotype is medium-sized. This beta chain is a stray sequence in a library constructed for alpha chains; its clone size is not meaningful. The V call is TRBV6-6, the J call TRBJ1-1; D not resolved. The CDR3 loop spans 11 amino acids. Germline CDR1 and CDR2: MNHNY and SVGAGI (reference sequence). V gave up 8 bases and J gave up 6 bases, with 10 bases separating them. The CDR3 DNA is TGTGCCAGCTATCGCAAGTCTGAAGCTTTCTTT. This gives the protein CASYRKSEAFF.

This clonotype counts as medium-sized. The library was prepared for alpha chains; this beta chain is a stray read, so its frequency means little. The gene calls are TRBV3-1 and TRBJ2-1; 7 bases map to TRBD2. With 0 bases clipped from V and 4 bases from J, the junction kept 3 bases outside the gene matches. The CDR3 length is 15 residues. Germline assignment: CDR1 LGHDT and CDR2 YNNKEL (reference sequence). CDR3 nucleotides: TGTGCCAGCAGCCAAGAGGAACTAGCGTACAATGAGCAGTTCTTC. The encoded protein is CASSQEELAYNEQFF.

This clonotype was picked up many times. This beta chain is off target for a library built for alpha chains, so its abundance means little. J is TRBJ1-2 and V is TRBV28; D unclear. CDR3 length: 17 residues. The germline gives CDR1 MDHEN, CDR2 SYDVKM. With 7 bases removed from V and 0 bases from J, the gap between germline ends came to 21 bases. For the CDR3, the DNA is TGTGCCAGCAAGTCCGCCAGAGCCTCCCTAGCTAACTATGGCTACACCTTC. Residues: CASKSARASLANYGYTF.

About this clonotype: This beta chain is an off-target read within a library intended for alpha chains, so its frequency means little. V gene TRBV6-2 or TRBV6-3 combines with J gene TRBJ2-2; no clear D. The V gene's germline CDR1 is MNHEY and CDR2 SVGEGT. This CDR3 has 17 amino acids. V lost 8 bases to trimming and J lost 5 bases, with 24 bases between them. The CDR3 bases are TGTGCCAGCGCCAACGGAAGGACCGGTCAAGGTACCGGGGAGCTGTTTTTT. Protein sequence: CASANGRTGQGTGELFF.

This clonotype was recorded many times. This beta chain is a stray read from a library made for alpha chains; its abundance is not meaningful. V and J are TRBV27 and TRBJ1-3; no clear D. The CDR3 runs 15 residues. The germline CDR1 and CDR2 sequences are MNHEY and SMNVEV (reference sequence). Trimming shortened V by 0 bases and J by 0 bases, and 6 bases separated the two germline ends. Written as DNA, the CDR3 is TGTGCCAGCAGTTTATCATATACCTCTGGAAACACCATATATTTT. Translating it yields CASSLSYTSGNTIYF.

This clonotype appeared many times. For a library built for alpha chains, this beta chain is a stray read; little rests on its size. The chain is built from TRBV12-3 or TRBV12-4 and TRBJ2-7; D is uncertain. This CDR3 contains 14 residues. V lost 1 base to trimming and J lost 6 bases, with 13 bases between them. The CDR3 nucleotides are TGTGCCAGCAGTTTAGGTATAGGAAATCGCGAGCAGTACTTC. This gives the protein CASSLGIGNREQYF.

This clonotype was recorded many times. The library was built for alpha chains, so this beta chain is an off-target read and its size means little. The chain links TRBV12-3 or TRBV12-4 to TRBJ2-3; 8 bases match TRBD2. This CDR3 has 15 residues. V shed 1 base and J 5 bases; nucleotides not matched to a gene: 5. In nucleotides, the CDR3 is TGTGCCAGCAGTTTAGGGCGGGGGGTTCTAGATACGCAGTATTTT. Encoded protein: CASSLGRGVLDTQYF.

This clonotype showed up many times. Within a library made for alpha chains, this beta chain is off target, and its count is uninformative. The genes are TRBV6-1 and TRBJ1-5; TRBD1 aligns across 10 bases. The CDR3 is 15 residues long. CDR1 is MNHNS, CDR2 SASEGT, per germline. The V gene end was trimmed by 4 bases and the J gene end by 3 bases; junction bases not matched to a gene: 3. CDR3 nucleotides: TGTGCCAGCAGTGTTCGACAGGGGGCCAATCAGCCCCAGCATTTT. It codes for CASSVRQGANQPQHF.

This clonotype was seen ten or more times. The library was designed around alpha chains, so this beta chain is a stray read whose abundance carries little weight. The chain is built from TRBV20-1 and TRBJ1-6, with a tentative D call TRBD1 (5 bases). V was pared by 2 bases and J by 0 bases, with 20 bases between. CDR1 DFQATT and CDR2 SNEGSKA come from the germline V gene (reference sequence). This CDR3 comprises 19 residues. CDR3 in DNA: TGCAGTGCTAGACCTATCAAAGGACAAACGAGCTCCTATAATTCACCCCTCCACTTT. It codes for CSARPIKGQTSSYNSPLHF.

This clonotype was picked up a small number of times. Within a library made for alpha chains, this beta chain is off target, and its count is uninformative. The chain recombines TRBV20-1 with TRBJ2-5; TRBD2 is a possible D gene (5 bases). The CDR3 runs to 13 residues. V lost 6 bases, J lost 2 bases, and 13 bases lay in between. Germline CDR1 reads DFQATT; CDR2 reads SNEGSKA (reference sequence). CDR3 sequence reads: CSAERRLQETQYF. The CDR3 DNA sequence: TGCAGTGCCGAGCGGCGACTGCAAGAGACCCAGTACTTC.

Concerning this clonotype itself: Within a library made for alpha chains, this beta chain is off target, and its count is uninformative. The chain uses TRBV20-1 and TRBJ1-6; unclear D gene. The V gene lost 1 base and the J gene lost 4 bases, with 5 bases spanning the gap. CDR3 length equals 13 residues. Germline V gives CDR1 DFQATT, CDR2 SNEGSKA (reference sequence). The CDR3 DNA is TGCAGTGCTAGAGGAGAGTATAATTCACCCCTCCACTTT. Translating gives CSARGEYNSPLHF.

This clonotype was picked up many times. For a library built for alpha chains, this beta chain is a stray read; little rests on its size. The chain couples TRBV20-1 to TRBJ2-7; 9 positions match TRBD2. The CDR3 loop spans 14 amino acids. J gave up 0 bases and V 6 bases, and 6 bases lay outside the gene matches. Germline CDR1 and CDR2: DFQATT and SNEGSKA (reference sequence). CDR3 region: CSATSGSSSYEQYF. CDR3 nucleotide sequence: TGCAGTGCCACTAGCGGGTCGAGCTCCTACGAGCAGTACTTC.

To note about this clonotype: The library was designed around alpha chains, so this beta chain is a stray read whose abundance carries little weight. The chain employs TRBV5-1 and TRBJ2-2; D is uncertain. This CDR3 spans 11 amino acids. Trimming left V 3 bases short and J 6 bases short, with 3 bases between. The germline V gene has CDR1 SGHRS and CDR2 YFSETQ. The CDR3 DNA is TGCGCCAGCAGCTATGCCGGGGAGCTGTTTTTT. It encodes CASSYAGELFF.

Worth noting for this clonotype: A much larger clonotype is one base distant, so this may be a read error. This beta chain represents an off-target read in a library built for alpha chains; its size is of limited meaning. The V call is TRBV27, the J call TRBJ2-6; D is uncertain. The CDR3 totals 13 residues. Germline V CDR1 and CDR2: MNHEY, SMNVEV (reference sequence). V lost 2 bases, J lost 6 bases, and 5 bases lay in between. CDR3 sequence (DNA): TGTGCCAGCAGTTTACTCGTGGCCAACGTCCTGACTTTC. It codes for CASSLLVANVLTF.

About this clonotype: Because the library targeted alpha chains, this beta chain is an off-target read whose size means little. The rearrangement links TRBV27 to TRBJ1-1; 7 bases agree with TRBD1. The CDR3 runs 16 residues. Germline V gene sequence: CDR1 MNHEY, CDR2 SMNVEV (reference sequence). V lost 5 bases and J lost 4; bases outside the gene matches: 13. In DNA form, the CDR3 reads TGTGCCAGCAGTCAACGACAGGGAGCTGCCGGCACTGAAGCTTTCTTT. As protein: CASSQRQGAAGTEAFF.

This clonotype appeared many times. This beta chain came through as a stray read in a library set up for alpha chains, and its size says little. This chain joins TRBV2 and TRBJ2-1; TRBD1 agrees at 7 bases. Trimming took 6 bases from V and 0 from J; bases not matched to a gene: 14. Germline CDR1 reads SNHLY; CDR2 reads FYNNEI. The CDR3 consists of 18 residues. The CDR3 DNA follows: TGTGCCAGCAGGGAACGACAACAGGGGTCGAGCTCCTACAATGAGCAGTTCTTC. Its translation: CASRERQQGSSSYNEQFF. The full variable domain, with the rest looked up from reference TRBV2 and TRBJ2-1, is EPEVTQTPSHQVTQMGQEVILRCVPISNHLYFYWYRQILGQKVEFLVSFYNNEISEKSEIFDDQFSVERPDGSNFTLKIRSTKLEDSAMYFCASRERQQGSSSYNEQFFGPGTRLTVL.

This clonotype appeared many times. This beta chain is a stray sequence in a library constructed for alpha chains; its clone size is not meaningful. The chain employs TRBV7-3 and TRBJ1-2, with a weak D call TRBD1 (6 bases). CDR3 length: 14 amino acids. Trimming removed 5 bases from V and 4 bases from J, with 14 bases in between. From germline, CDR1 is SGHTA and CDR2 FQGTGA. CDR3: CASSNRDTTYGYTF. CDR3 in DNA: TGTGCCAGCAGCAACAGGGACACCACCTATGGCTACACCTTC.

This clonotype was detected ten times or more. This beta chain came through as a stray read in a library set up for alpha chains, and its size says little. This rearrangement joins TRBV4-3 to TRBJ2-1; 7 bases are shared with TRBD1. Germline V lookup: CDR1 LGHNA, CDR2 YSLEER. This CDR3 is 16 amino acids long. V lost 4 bases to trimming and J lost 5 bases; unmatched junction nucleotides: 11. The CDR3 nucleotides are TGCGCCAGCAGCCCAATATCACCGGGACAGAACAATGAGCAGTTCTTC. This sequence encodes CASSPISPGQNNEQFF.

Sample share makes this clonotype medium-sized. Because the library targeted alpha chains, this beta chain is an off-target read whose size means little. The genes are TRBV29-1 and TRBJ2-3, with 9 bases identical to TRBD1. CDR1 and CDR2 (germline): SQVTM, ANQGSEA. This CDR3 comprises 14 residues. The V segment lost 5 bases and the J segment 3 bases; nucleotides outside the gene matches: 6. The CDR3 DNA reads TGCAGCGTTAGGCGGGACAGGGAGACAGATACGCAGTATTTT. Translating it yields CSVRRDRETDTQYF.

In its sample, this clonotype ranks as medium-sized. For a library built for alpha chains, this beta chain is a stray read; little rests on its size. The V call is TRBV25-1, the J call TRBJ2-1, with TRBD2 matching 11 bases. V trimming: 2 bases; J trimming: 6 bases; junction bases outside the gene matches: 9. This CDR3 contains 17 residues. Germline V lookup: CDR1 MGHDK, CDR2 SYGVNS. For the CDR3, the DNA is TGTGCCAGCAGTGAAGGGAACTTAGCGGGAGGGCCCAATGAGCAGTTCTTC. Residues: CASSEGNLAGGPNEQFF.

This clonotype was seen repeatedly, ten times or more. This beta chain appears as a stray read in a library generated for alpha chains; its size is not informative. The chain carries TRBV5-1 and TRBJ2-2, with D tentatively TRBD1 or TRBD2 (5 bases each). The germline V gene encodes CDR1 SGHRS and CDR2 YFSETQ. CDR3 length: 15 amino acids. Deletions cut 8 bases from V and 0 bases from J, with 14 bases between. The CDR3 spells CASKPGTSNTGELFF. DNA for the CDR3: TGCGCCAGTAAACCCGGGACCTCGAACACCGGGGAGCTGTTTTTT.

This clonotype was observed at least ten times. This beta chain was picked up by a library intended for alpha chains and is off target, so its count carries little meaning. The rearrangement uses TRBV12-3 or TRBV12-4 and TRBJ2-1, with 8 bases fitting TRBD1. J gave up 9 bases and V 2 bases, and 12 bases lay outside the gene matches. The CDR3 is 16 residues long. The CDR3 bases are TGTGCCAGCAGTTTACAGGGGGCAGGCCGTCACACTGAGCAGTTCTTC. This translates into CASSLQGAGRHTEQFF.

This clonotype was recorded at least ten times. Being off target in a library aimed at alpha chains, this beta chain has a size of little meaning. V gene TRBV7-3 combines with J gene TRBJ2-1; D call uncertain. V was trimmed by 3 bases and J by 5 bases, leaving 8 bases between them. The CDR3 extends over 13 amino acids. Germline-derived CDR1 and CDR2 are SGHTA and FQGTGA. The CDR3 loop is CASSFYLNNEQFF. Here the CDR3 DNA reads TGTGCCAGCAGCTTTTACTTGAACAATGAGCAGTTCTTC.